This T cell receptor (beta chain) emerged from a study of PD-L1 blockade in urothelial cancer. Background on the study: Blood analysis took place 3 weeks (second dose) and 6 weeks after treatment start. Researchers found blood samples held a median of 141,255 T cells.

The CDR3 runs 10 residues. V lost 7 bases and J 7 bases, leaving 5 bases between the germline ends. Germline V gene data show CDR1 as SGDLS and CDR2 as YYNGEE. Indicated time point: peripheral blood 6 weeks after treatment start. The cohort comprised individuals with locally advanced or metastatic urothelial carcinoma. The authors spiked synthetic TCR analog templates into each PCR. The repertoire was sequenced with immunoSEQ multiplex PCR; TCRdb's copy has only in-frame clones and lacks some. The sample lists 50,000 or so clones, under 85% occurring once. This sequence originates from a man in his fifties or sixties with urothelial cancer. The J gene is TRBJ2-2, the V gene TRBV9; D is uncertain. Sequencing was performed on PBMCs, taken around atezolizumab (anti-PD-L1) treatment. As DNA, the CDR3 is TGTGCCAGCGGAGTCGGGGAGCTGTTTTTT. Its translation: CASGVGELFF.